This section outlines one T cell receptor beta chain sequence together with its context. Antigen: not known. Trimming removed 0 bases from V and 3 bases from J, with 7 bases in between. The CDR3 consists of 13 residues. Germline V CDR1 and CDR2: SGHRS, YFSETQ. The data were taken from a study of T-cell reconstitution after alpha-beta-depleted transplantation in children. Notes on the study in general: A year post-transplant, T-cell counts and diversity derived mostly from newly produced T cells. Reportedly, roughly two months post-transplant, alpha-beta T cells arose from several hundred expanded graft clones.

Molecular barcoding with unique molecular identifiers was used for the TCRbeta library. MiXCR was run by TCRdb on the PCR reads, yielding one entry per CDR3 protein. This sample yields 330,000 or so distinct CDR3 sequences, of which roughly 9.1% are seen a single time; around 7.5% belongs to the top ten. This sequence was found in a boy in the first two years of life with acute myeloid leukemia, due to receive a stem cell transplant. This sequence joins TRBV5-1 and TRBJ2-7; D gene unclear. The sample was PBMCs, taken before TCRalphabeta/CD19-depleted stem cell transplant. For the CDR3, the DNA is TGCGCCAGCAGCTTGGCCCCAGACTACGAGCAGTACTTC. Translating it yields CASSLAPDYEQYF.